The 19 T cell receptor beta chains in this list originate from one sample, sequenced in a study of T cells in localized non-small cell lung cancer. Profiled with immunoSEQ multiplex PCR; TCRdb holds only in-frame clones, not every one. The repertoire includes tens of thousands of clones, over 70% of them detected once, and about 18% sits in the top ten. The material was peripheral blood mononuclear cells, obtained before any cancer treatment. These TCRs come from a man aged 35 to 69 with stage III lung adenocarcinoma.

This clone was counted a single time. The chain employs TRBV5-6 and TRBJ2-5; TRBD1 might be the D (5 bases). The J call may be incorrect, as the DNA end agrees better with TRBJ2-7. Germline V gives CDR1 SGHDT, CDR2 YYEEEE. This CDR3 region has 13 residues. The CDR3 DNA sequence: TGTGCCAGCAGCTTACCTGACAGCTACGAGCAGTACTTC. Its protein product is CASSLPDSYEQYF.

The chain couples TRBV19 to TRBJ2-7, with 7 bases matching TRBD1. V lost 3 bases to trimming and J lost 5 bases; unmatched junction nucleotides: 7. This CDR3 has 14 amino acids. Per the germline V gene, CDR1 is LNHDA and CDR2 is SQIVND (reference sequence). The CDR3 spells CASSMLQGRDEQYF. CDR3 nucleotide sequence: TGTGCCAGTAGTATGTTACAGGGGCGGGACGAGCAGTACTTC.

CDR3 in amino acids: CASSPGTGDGTQYF. The DNA of the CDR3 is TGTGCCAGCAGCCCTGGGACCGGAGATGGGACCCAGTACTTC. The rearrangement uses TRBV7-9 and TRBJ2-5, with D perhaps TRBD1 or TRBD2 (5 bases each). V lost 5 bases and J 7 bases, leaving 17 bases between the germline ends. Germline V lookup: CDR1 SEHNR, CDR2 FQNEAQ (reference sequence). CDR3 length: 14 amino acids.

This chain joins TRBV6-4 and TRBJ1-2; D is perhaps TRBD1 (6 bases). The germline V and J ends were trimmed by 4 bases and 2 bases, with 11 bases remaining between them. In germline, CDR1 is MRHNA, CDR2 SNTAGT. The CDR3 extends over 14 amino acids. CDR3 DNA sequence: TGTGCCAGCAGTGCCAGGGGCAAGAACTATGGCTACACCTTC. It translates to CASSARGKNYGYTF.

This clone came up once. This chain joins TRBV5-6 and TRBJ2-5; D is uncertain. The end of the DNA fits TRBJ2-7 better, so the J call may be wrong. This CDR3 is 15 amino acids long. Germline values: CDR1 SGHDT, CDR2 YYEEEE. This CDR3 reads CASSSVGASSYEQYF. Written as DNA, the CDR3 is TGTGCCAGCAGCTCCGTCGGTGCGAGCTCCTACGAGCAGTACTTC.

The V gene is TRBV7-2, the J gene TRBJ1-1; no definite D call. There are 12 residues in the CDR3. Germline values: CDR1 SGHTA, CDR2 FQGNSA. Deletions cut 4 bases from V and 11 bases from J, with 14 bases between. CDR3 nucleotides: TGTGCCAGCAGCTCCAGTGGGTTAGGTGCTTTCTTT. The encoded protein is CASSSSGLGAFF.

This chain connects TRBV7-9 to TRBJ1-2; D not certain. Per the germline V gene, CDR1 is SEHNR and CDR2 is FQNEAQ (reference sequence). The CDR3 is 12 residues long. The V and J ends lost 1 base and 5 bases respectively, with 5 bases between them. Here the CDR3 reads CASSLGSYGYTF. CDR3 bases: TGTGCCAGCAGCTTAGGCAGTTATGGCTACACCTTC.

With regard to this clone: This same CDR3 is encoded by further DNA sequences in the sample. The rearrangement joins TRBV9 to TRBJ1-1; TRBD1 aligns across 8 bases. The V and J ends lost 3 bases and 1 base, in that order; junction bases with no gene match: 5. Germline CDR1 reads SGDLS; CDR2 reads YYNGEE. The CDR3 loop spans 15 amino acids. The CDR3 sequence is CASSARTGTNTEAFF. In DNA form, the CDR3 reads TGTGCCAGCAGCGCCCGGACAGGGACGAACACTGAAGCTTTCTTT.

This chain joins TRBV7-3 and TRBJ2-2, with 8 bases fitting TRBD1. V trimming: 7 bases; J trimming: 5 bases; junction bases outside the gene matches: 6. The CDR3 loop spans 14 amino acids. Germline-derived CDR1 and CDR2 are SGHTA and FQGTGA. The CDR3 DNA reads TGTGCCAGCACCTCGGACAGGGAGACCGGGGAGCTGTTTTTT. This sequence encodes CASTSDRETGELFF. Looking up the rest from reference TRBV7-3 and TRBJ2-2 gives the full variable domain: GAGVSQTPSNKVTEKGKYVELRCDPISGHTALYWYRQSLGQGPEFLIYFQGTGAADDSGLPNDRFFAVRPEGSVSTLKIQRTERGDSAVYLCASTSDRETGELFFGEGSRLTVL.

The chain links TRBV4-1 to TRBJ1-2; TRBD1 agrees at 8 bases. This CDR3 comprises 16 residues. Germline V lookup: CDR1 MGHRA, CDR2 YSYEKL. V shed 0 bases and J 4 bases; nucleotides not matched to a gene: 7. CDR3 coding DNA: TGCGCCAGCAGCCAAGATGAGGGACAGGACTTCTATGGCTACACCTTC. Its protein product is CASSQDEGQDFYGYTF.

The V gene is TRBV7-2, the J gene TRBJ2-2; D possibly uses TRBD1 or TRBD2 (6 bases each). Germline assignment: CDR1 SGHTA and CDR2 FQGNSA. There are 15 residues in the CDR3. The V gene lost 11 bases and the J gene lost 3 bases, with 19 bases spanning the gap. For the CDR3, the DNA is TGTGCCCTCAAGGGGGGTTATCAGTACACCGGGGAGCTGTTTTTT. It specifies CALKGGYQYTGELFF.

The genes are TRBV5-4 and TRBJ1-2; no definite D call. The V and J ends lost 2 bases and 3 bases respectively, with 11 bases between them. The CDR3 length is 14 residues. The germline V gene has CDR1 SGHNT and CDR2 YYREEE (reference sequence). CDR3 loop: CASSFSGFDYGYTF. The CDR3 nucleotides read TGTGCCAGCAGCTTTAGCGGGTTCGACTATGGCTACACCTTC.

V and J are TRBV6-6 and TRBJ1-6; D unclear. V gave up 2 bases and J gave up 12 bases, with 14 bases separating them. CDR3 size: 14 residues. Germline V lookup: CDR1 MNHNY, CDR2 SVGAGI (reference sequence). In DNA, the CDR3 is TGTGCCAGCAGTTACAGGCCCGAGGGAGGACCCCTCCACTTT. This encodes CASSYRPEGGPLHF.

The rearrangement uses TRBV21-1 and TRBJ2-1. TRBV21-1 is reported as a pseudogene. The CDR3 spans 12 residues. The CDR3 sequence: CTTAIIWWEQFF. The CDR3 DNA reads TGTACGACGGCGATCATCTGGTGGGAGCAGTTCTTC.

This chain uses TRBV7-9 with TRBJ2-7; 9 nucleotides agree with TRBD1. The CDR3 runs 15 residues. In germline, CDR1 is SEHNR, CDR2 FQNEAQ (reference sequence). The ends lost 2 bases at V and 6 bases at J; junction bases unmatched: 8. Here the CDR3 DNA reads TGTGCCAGCAGCTTACTCTCGGGACAGGGCAGCGAGCAGTACTTC. Amino acids: CASSLLSGQGSEQYF.

The V and J genes are TRBV18 and TRBJ2-5, with 9 bases aligning to TRBD1. CDR1 and CDR2 (germline): KGHSH, LQKENI. CDR3 length: 17 amino acids. Trimming cost V 10 bases and J 1 base; bases outside gene matches: 16. CDR3 residues: CATSPAVGTGSQETQYF. DNA for the CDR3: TGTGCCACCTCGCCCGCCGTGGGGACAGGGTCCCAAGAGACCCAGTACTTC.

In its sample, this clone was seen once. In DNA, the CDR3 is TGTGCCAGCAGCCCCCCAGGTGGTGTTCAGTACTTC. Its translation is CASSPPGGVQYF. V is TRBV7-3 and J is TRBJ2-4; D is uncertain. CDR1 and CDR2 from the germline V gene are SGHTA and FQGTGA. This CDR3 contains 12 residues. The V end was cut by 5 bases, the J end by 11 bases, with 13 bases between. The full variable domain, in which reference TRBV7-3 and TRBJ2-4 provide the parts outside the CDR3, is GAGVSQTPSNKVTEKGKYVELRCDPISGHTALYWYRQSLGQGPEFLIYFQGTGAADDSGLPNDRFFAVRPEGSVSTLKIQRTERGDSAVYLCASSPPGGVQYFGAGTRLSVL.

The chain is built from TRBV7-2 and TRBJ2-3; D possibly corresponds to TRBD1 (6 bases). In germline, CDR1 is SGHTA, CDR2 FQGNSA. V gave up 4 bases and J gave up 1 base, with 21 bases separating them. The CDR3 contains 18 residues. In DNA, the CDR3 is TGTGCCAGCAGCTCCATGGCAGGGGCAAGCGTGGGCACAGATACGCAGTATTTT. It yields the protein CASSSMAGASVGTDTQYF.

Only a few counts were recorded for this clone. V usage is TRBV10-2 and J usage is TRBJ2-1; possible D gene TRBD1, 6 bases. The CDR3 sequence is 15 residues long. The germline V gene has CDR1 WSHSY and CDR2 SAAADI. V was clipped by 6 bases and J by 7 bases, with 19 bases between them. In nucleotides, the CDR3 is TGCGCCAGCAGGGGGGCTCAGGACGGGAAAAATGAGCAGTTCTTC. Amino acid sequence: CASRGAQDGKNEQFF.